Listed here is a single T cell receptor beta chain. V shed 1 base and J 7 bases; nucleotides not matched to a gene: 10. Germline loops: CDR1 SGHNT, CDR2 YENEEA. The CDR3 is 17 amino acids. This entry belongs to a study of blood T cell repertoires in COVID-19. At the level of the study: Samples taken during acute and convalescent COVID-19 were collected in the United States, Italy and Spain. T cells, B-cell-depleted T cells, or PBMCs supplied cDNA or gDNA.

Per the original methods: Scientists estimated how many nucleated cells there were by amplifying reference gene primers. Here immunoSEQ multiplex PCR was the method, and the copy in TCRdb shows in-frame clones only, minus some. The V and J calls and clone size are taken from that table; D and trimming were inferred from the DNA. The repertoire has about 83,000 clones, about 86% of them found once; the top ten carry 20% to 25%. This clonotype originated in a woman aged 80 or over in a cohort sampled during active or convalescent COVID-19. Sequencing was performed on peripheral blood. The chain has TRBV11-3 and TRBJ1-2; 12 bases match TRBD1. CDR3 region: CASSLGIRDRGPGGYTF. The CDR3 nucleotides are TGTGCCAGCAGCTTAGGGATCCGGGACAGGGGGCCCGGTGGCTACACCTTC.